This TCR beta chain was found in a study of CD8 T cells in Susac syndrome. Findings and limits, study-wide: In its TCR sequencing and HLA analysis, the study acknowledged that the number of individuals was relatively small. Susac CD8+ clonal expansion peaked in TEMRA cells and active patients.

In the case of this clonotype: Antigen: not known.

Random hexamers were used to reverse transcribe the RNA input (roughly 0.5 to 1 ug). Coverage of TCR beta CDR3 amplification by immunoSEQ multiplex PCR extended to 54 Vbeta and 13 Jbeta. One entry per CDR3 protein results from TCRdb running MiXCR on the immunoSEQ multiplex PCR reads. The sample lists about 190,000 distinct CDR3 sequences, approximately 95% occurring once. Germline assignment: CDR1 SNHLY and CDR2 FYNNEI. V lost 1 base and J lost 1, with 7 bases in between. This CDR3 contains 14 residues. The sequence was collected from a human donor with Susac syndrome. Sequencing input: CD8+ T cells from PBMCs. The chain joins TRBV2 to TRBJ2-5, with no clear D. This chain's CDR3 is CASSEVTTQETQYF. The CDR3 bases are TGTGCCAGCAGTGAAGTCACTACCCAAGAGACCCAGTACTTC.